This T cell receptor beta chain was profiled in a study of blood T cells in healthy people across ages. Next came a second PCR, run for about 6 to 11 cycles, which used a sample-barcoded 5' primer along with a J-beta primer mix. TCRdb re-called the 5' RACE reads with MiXCR, one entry per CDR3 protein. Of hundreds of thousands of distinct CDR3 sequences detected, about a third appear once; the ten largest clones hold approximately 15%. Germline V gene lookup returns CDR1 LGHDT and CDR2 YNNKEL (reference sequence). Between the trimmed V and J ends, which lost 4 bases and 8 bases, there was a span of 11 bases. The CDR3 sequence is 12 residues long. This clonotype occurred many times. As yet, its antigen is unknown. Findings and limits, study-wide: The long-lived group displayed more naive CD4+ cells, plus higher diversity, than the aged donors did. Without sorted subsets, naive and antigen-experienced compartments could not be conclusively compared. Naive T cell percentage by flow cytometry tracked strongly with beta diversity. Considered underestimates were the diversity estimates obtained from one million T cells.

The TCR comes from a woman aged 80 or over in good health. The sample was blood. This sequence joins TRBV3-1 and TRBJ1-2; D not resolved. CDR3 nucleotides: TGTGCCAGCAGCCTGGAGGGAATGGGCTACACCTTC. Translating it yields CASSLEGMGYTF.